This T cell receptor (beta chain) was found in a study of Ad26.COV2.S vaccination and SARS-CoV-2 variants. Treatment here: some 20 received Ad26.COV2.S at low or high dose, single or two shots; several received placebo; per-sample allocation not given. The samples date from day 63 after the first vaccine or placebo injection. Study conclusions and caveats: The TCR-based breadth and depth measures might underestimate overall T cell responses. Vaccinated and placebo-treated recipients had similar non-spike TCR breadth.

Clones were sequenced by immunoSEQ multiplex PCR, and TCRdb holds only the in-frame ones, with some missing. Of roughly 350,000 clones listed, 80% to 90% are singletons. Details on this clone: Its target is not known.

The CDR3 spans 14 residues. Per germline, CDR1 SGHTS and CDR2 YDEGEE. With 5 bases removed from V and 2 bases from J, the gap between germline ends came to 13 bases. The sequencing here drew on peripheral blood, taken in a trial of Ad26.COV2.S vaccine versus placebo. This TCR was sampled from a person between 18 and 65 years old who received the Ad26.COV2.S COVID-19 vaccine or a placebo. The J gene is TRBJ2-5, the V gene TRBV5-8; D might be TRBD1 (6 bases). The CDR3 DNA is TGTGCCAGCAGGGGCCCTGGACAGCAAGAGACCCAGTACTTC. Protein: CASRGPGQQETQYF.